This is a list of T cell receptor beta chains from one sample in a study of control samples from healthy donors and cancer patients. The assay was immunoSEQ multiplex PCR, and TCRdb's table has in-frame clones only and misses some. Of roughly 450,000 clones listed, 75% to 95% are singletons. Sequenced input: PBMCs. Receptors originate from a man aged 35-49 years with head and neck cancer. CDR3s include the opening cysteine and the closing phenylalanine or tryptophan. D genes are given only for firm matches. Not all rows give a size; the values are once, few, many and, for expanded clones, a class.

j_call	clone_size	d_call	v_call	cdr3_aa	cdr3_nt
TRBJ1-6	.	.	TRBV2	CASSESHLGLPLHF	TGTGCCAGCAGTGAATCCCATCTCGGGTTACCCCTCCACTTT
TRBJ1-3	.	.	TRBV6-5	CASSPMSGNTIYF	TGTGCCAGCAGTCCGATGTCTGGAAACACCATATATTTT
TRBJ1-4	.	.	TRBV3-1/TRBV3-2	CASSRRWTATNEKLFF	TGTGCCAGCAGCCGTCGCTGGACAGCAACTAATGAAAAACTGTTTTTT
TRBJ1-3	.	.	TRBV9	CASSVEAAGNTIYF	TGTGCCAGCAGCGTAGAGGCTGCGGGAAACACCATATATTTT
TRBJ2-7	.	.	TRBV2	CAGRGPGGEQYF	TGTGCCGGAAGGGGTCCAGGAGGGGAGCAGTACTTC
TRBJ2-6	once	.	TRBV5-1	CASSLHSEGSGANVLTF	TGCGCCAGCAGCTTGCACAGTGAGGGGTCTGGGGCCAACGTCCTGACTTTC
TRBJ2-2	.	TRBD1	TRBV28	CASSSRDRGRPSGELFF	TGTGCCAGCAGTTCCCGGGACAGGGGCCGCCCTTCCGGGGAGCTGTTTTTT
TRBJ1-1	.	.	TRBV29-1	CSASGTEAFF	TGCAGCGCTTCGGGAACTGAAGCTTTCTTT
TRBJ2-7	.	.	TRBV5-6	CASSPLGGSYEQYF	TGTGCCAGCAGCCCTCTGGGAGGCTCCTACGAGCAGTACTTC
TRBJ1-1	.	.	TRBV9	CASSAEENTEAFF	TGTGCCAGCAGCGCGGAAGAAAACACTGAAGCTTTCTTT
TRBJ1-6	.	TRBD1	TRBV5-5	CASSLLGQGPNSPLHF	TGTGCCAGCAGCCTATTAGGACAGGGGCCAAATTCACCCCTCCACTTT
TRBJ2-7	once	.	TRBV28	CASIGTGAYYEQYF	TGTGCCAGCATTGGAACGGGGGCGTACTACGAGCAGTACTTC
TRBJ2-5	.	TRBD2	TRBV4-1	CASSPGLAGGQETQYF	TGCGCCAGCAGCCCGGGACTAGCGGGGGGGCAAGAGACCCAGTACTTC
TRBJ1-2	few	.	TRBV5-1	CASSLINADYGYTF	TGCGCCAGCAGCTTGATTAATGCGGACTATGGCTACACCTTC
TRBJ2-3	.	TRBD2	TRBV10-3	CAISESYRGVTDTQYF	TGTGCCATCAGTGAGTCGTATCGGGGGGTCACAGATACGCAGTATTTT
TRBJ2-3	.	TRBD2	TRBV5-4	CASSLAGTSGPDTQYF	TGTGCCAGCAGCTTGGCAGGGACTAGCGGGCCAGATACGCAGTATTTT
TRBJ2-1	.	.	TRBV5-4	CASSLFGSSVGSLGDEQFF	TGTGCCAGCAGCTTGTTTGGCTCATCGGTCGGGAGTTTAGGGGATGAGCAGTTCTTC
TRBJ2-3	few	.	TRBV9	CASSPSEGGPGSTQYF	TGTGCCAGCAGCCCCAGTGAAGGGGGGCCCGGGTCGACGCAGTATTTT
TRBJ1-5	.	.	TRBV29-1	CSVGSSNQPQHF	TGCAGCGTTGGTAGTAGCAATCAGCCCCAGCATTTT
TRBJ1-3	.	.	TRBV5-4	CASSSTKEGGNTIYF	TGTGCCAGCAGCTCGACAAAAGAGGGGGGAAACACCATATATTTT
TRBJ1-3	once	.	TRBV27	CASSLSGGLSSGNTIYF	TGTGCCAGCAGTTTATCGGGAGGACTAAGCTCTGGAAACACCATATATTTT
TRBJ1-2	.	.	TRBV4-2	CASSQEDRNTNYGYTF	TGTGCCAGCAGCCAAGAGGACAGAAATACTAACTATGGCTACACCTTC
TRBJ2-7	.	.	TRBV5-1	CASSLGPDSYEQYF	TGCGCCAGCTCTCTGGGGCCAGACTCCTACGAGCAGTACTTC
TRBJ2-6	once	.	TRBV5-1	CASSSDGPGANVLTF	TGCGCCAGCAGTTCAGACGGACCTGGGGCCAACGTCCTGACTTTC
TRBJ1-2	.	TRBD1	TRBV14	CASSFTTGPYGYTF	TGTGCCAGCAGCTTTACGACAGGGCCGTATGGCTACACCTTC